This T cell receptor (beta chain) originates from a study of cytomegalovirus exposure and HLA in healthy donors. Study-level background: HLA-typed donors were the source of about 85 million unique TCRs held in an early data release.

Findings of the study overall: The study assumed roughly uniform donor sequencing depth for presence/absence analyses. Donors belonging to an Asian-associated ancestry cluster reportedly showed fewer N-insertions in productive TCRs than the roughly 700-donor mean, according to what a later analysis found. Prior analysis indicated that the majority of TCR beta V segments exhibited productivity approximately 87% or approximately 30% of the time.

PCR was performed using 60 Vbeta and 13 Jbeta primers. TCRdb keeps only in-frame clones here, not all; method: immunoSEQ multiplex PCR. Counted here are 100,000 to 150,000 clones, roughly four fifths occurring once; the ten biggest clones make up 0.95% to 1.5%. Concerning this clone: The target antigen is unknown.

The CDR3 contains 12 residues. Germline CDR1 reads LNHNV; CDR2 reads YYDKDF (reference sequence). V lost 5 bases, J lost 13 bases, and 10 bases stayed unmatched. J is TRBJ1-2 and V is TRBV15; 7 positions agree with TRBD1. The clonotype originates from a girl aged 2 to 10 in good health and CMV-seronegative. The sequencing sample was made of PBMCs. The CDR3 DNA follows: TGTGCCACCAGCCCAGACAGGGTAATTCTCACCTTC. Amino acid sequence: CATSPDRVILTF.